The 25 T cell receptor beta chains listed next were all sequenced from one sample in a study of T cell clones after liver transplantation. TCRdb's table, derived via immunoSEQ multiplex PCR, lists solely in-frame clones and lacks some. Of 20,000 to 25,000 clones in the sample, roughly 69% are singletons; the top ten hold 2.5% to 3%. The sample in question was CD4+ T cells from blood, obtained before liver transplant. These TCRs come from a human donor who received a liver transplant.

CDR3 amino acids: CASSLTGGNQPQHF. In DNA form, the CDR3 reads TGTGCCAGCAGTCTGACAGGGGGGAATCAGCCCCAGCATTTT. This chain connects TRBV28 to TRBJ1-5, with 9 bases that match TRBD1. The J segment lost 4 bases and the V segment lost 5 bases, leaving 3 bases of the junction unmatched. The CDR3 has 14 amino acids. CDR1 and CDR2 from the germline V gene are MDHEN and SYDVKM.

The chain combines TRBV6-1 with TRBJ2-5; D call uncertain. The ends were cut back, 4 bases at V and 3 bases at J, with 9 bases in the middle. Germline CDR1 MNHNS, CDR2 SASEGT. This CDR3 spans 13 amino acids. The CDR3 loop reads CASSVGIEETQYF. CDR3 DNA sequence: TGTGCCAGCAGTGTGGGAATAGAAGAGACCCAGTACTTC.

The chain uses TRBV19 and TRBJ2-1; D gene uncertain. Trimming took 1 base from V and 5 from J, leaving 12 bases between them. The CDR3 is 15 amino acids. The germline gives CDR1 LNHDA, CDR2 SQIVND (reference sequence). In nucleotides, the CDR3 is TGTGCCAGTAGTATAGGGGGTAACGGAAACAATGAGCAGTTCTTC. Protein sequence: CASSIGGNGNNEQFF. Based on the CDR3 plus reference TRBV19 and TRBJ2-1, the full variable domain is DGGITQSPKYLFRKEGQNVTLSCEQNLNHDAMYWYRQDPGQGLRLIYYSQIVNDFQKGDIAEGYSVSREKKESFPLTVTSAQKNPTAFYLCASSIGGNGNNEQFFGPGTRLTVL.

The DNA for the CDR3 is TGTGCCAGCAGCGGTGCGAGGGACAAGCAGTTCTTC. Amino acid sequence: CASSGARDKQFF. V usage is TRBV7-2 and J usage is TRBJ2-1, with D maybe TRBD1 (6 bases). The V and J ends lost 5 bases and 11 bases respectively, with 13 bases between them. This CDR3 is built from 12 residues. Germline V CDR1 and CDR2: SGHTA, FQGNSA. The full variable domain, its missing parts supplied by reference TRBV7-2 and TRBJ2-1, is GAGVSQSPSNKVTEKGKDVELRCDPISGHTALYWYRQSLGQGLEFLIYFQGNSAPDKSGLPSDRFSAERTGGSVSTLTIQRTQQEDSAVYLCASSGARDKQFFGPGTRLTVL.

V usage is TRBV5-1 and J usage is TRBJ2-1; TRBD1 or TRBD2 may be the D gene (6 bases each). V gave up 5 bases and J gave up 0 bases, with 18 bases separating them. CDR3 size: 17 residues. Germline V lookup: CDR1 SGHRS, CDR2 YFSETQ. Here the CDR3 reads CASRKQGGQSSYNEQFF. CDR3 nucleotide sequence: TGCGCCAGCAGAAAACAAGGGGGGCAGAGCTCCTACAATGAGCAGTTCTTC.

This chain uses TRBV6-5 with TRBJ2-7; D is unresolved. CDR1 and CDR2 (germline): MNHEY, SVGAGI. The V and J ends lost 6 bases and 7 bases respectively, with 22 bases between them. This CDR3 contains 15 residues. CDR3 DNA sequence: TGTGCCAGCAGACCCCTTGGCGGATCGCGGCGGGAGCAGTACGTC. It translates to CASRPLGGSRREQYV.

This chain joins TRBV21-1 and TRBJ2-7; the table calls TRBD1, which could not be checked here. TRBV21-1 is assigned pseudogene status. This CDR3 spans 14 amino acids. CDR3 in amino acids: CASSNRQGPAEQYV. The CDR3 DNA is TGTGCCAGCAGCAACCGACAGGGACCCGCCGAGCAGTACGTC.

This sequence joins TRBV5-1 and TRBJ1-1; a possible D gene is TRBD1 (5 bases). Trimming left V 7 bases short and J 0 bases short, with 13 bases between. In germline, CDR1 is SGHRS, CDR2 YFSETQ. CDR3 length: 14 residues. The CDR3, as DNA: TGCGCCAGCGTTGGGGGTAACATGAACACTGAAGCTTTCTTT. Its translation is CASVGGNMNTEAFF.

The J gene is TRBJ2-3, the V gene TRBV9; TRBD1 is a possible D gene (5 bases). Germline V CDR1 and CDR2: SGDLS, YYNGEE. The CDR3 has 19 amino acids. Trimming removed 0 bases from V and 0 bases from J, with 20 bases in between. The CDR3 DNA reads as TGTGCCAGCAGCGTAGGGTTTCTATGGGGCGAAATTAGCACAGATACGCAGTATTTT. Its translation is CASSVGFLWGEISTDTQYF.

The chain employs TRBV27 and TRBJ2-6, with 7 bases that match TRBD1. The V and J ends lost 6 bases and 9 bases, in that order; junction bases with no gene match: 8. The CDR3 contains 14 residues. Germline CDR1 and CDR2: MNHEY and SMNVEV (reference sequence). Here the CDR3 reads CASRRQGSGNVLTF. The CDR3 DNA reads as TGTGCCAGCAGGCGACAGGGTTCGGGCAACGTCCTGACTTTC.

The rearrangement links TRBV25-1 to TRBJ1-1; maybe TRBD1 (5 bases). The germline CDR1 and CDR2 sequences are MGHDK and SYGVNS. The CDR3 extends over 14 amino acids. V gave up 3 bases and J gave up 6 bases, with 14 bases separating them. The CDR3 sequence: CASSEGVGKAEAFF. The CDR3, as DNA: TGTGCCAGCAGTGAGGGGGTGGGGAAGGCTGAAGCTTTCTTT. The whole variable domain, remainder taken from reference TRBV25-1 and TRBJ1-1, is EADIYQTPRYLVIGTGKKITLECSQTMGHDKMYWYQQDPGMELHLIHYSYGVNSTEKGDLSSESTVSRIRTEHFPLTLESARPSHTSQYLCASSEGVGKAEAFFGQGTRLTVV.

Only a few counts were recorded for this clone. The V and J genes are TRBV2 and TRBJ2-1; the match to TRBD2 covers 12 bases. The J segment lost 9 bases and the V segment lost 4 bases, leaving 4 bases of the junction unmatched. Germline CDR1 reads SNHLY; CDR2 reads FYNNEI. The CDR3 spans 14 residues. CDR3 nucleotide sequence: TGTGCCAGCAGTGCTCTAGCGGGAGGGGGTGAGCAGTTCTTC. As protein: CASSALAGGGEQFF.

The chain combines TRBV30 with TRBJ1-2; 10 bases line up with TRBD1. Germline assignment: CDR1 GTSNPN and CDR2 SVGIG (reference sequence). The trim removed 2 bases at V and 6 bases at J, leaving 9 bases unmatched. The CDR3 runs to 15 residues. The CDR3: CAWSSTTGGSNGYTF. DNA for the CDR3: TGTGCCTGGAGTTCGACGACAGGGGGCAGTAATGGCTACACCTTC.

The chain carries TRBV7-2 and TRBJ2-2; 7 bases map to TRBD2. Germline V CDR1 and CDR2: SGHTA, FQGNSA. V lost 8 bases, J lost 3 bases, and 9 bases stayed unmatched. This CDR3 comprises 15 residues. The CDR3 loop reads CASLQNSGYTGELFF. The CDR3, as DNA: TGTGCCAGCCTCCAAAATAGCGGGTACACCGGGGAGCTGTTTTTT.

The chain carries TRBV7-8 and TRBJ1-2; D uncertain. This CDR3 region has 15 residues. The V and J ends lost 3 bases and 0 bases respectively, with 11 bases between them. CDR1 and CDR2 (germline): SGHVS, FQNEAQ. In nucleotides, the CDR3 is TGTGCCAGCAGCTTCGTCGCAAGCCCTAACTATGGCTACACCTTC. It is translated as CASSFVASPNYGYTF.

The chain recombines TRBV2 with TRBJ2-2; D ambiguous. Trimming took off 8 bases at V and 1 base at J, with 11 bases between the two ends. CDR3 size: 14 residues. The V gene's germline CDR1 is SNHLY and CDR2 FYNNEI. This CDR3 is CASLIGENTGELFF. In DNA, the CDR3 is TGTGCCAGCCTTATCGGAGAGAACACCGGGGAGCTGTTTTTT.

The chain combines TRBV5-8 with TRBJ1-5; no definite D call. This CDR3 contains 14 residues. Germline V gene data show CDR1 as SGHTS and CDR2 as YDEGEE. Deletions cut 3 bases from V and 0 bases from J, with 7 bases between. CDR3 sequence: CASSWSDSNQPQHF. The CDR3 DNA sequence: TGTGCCAGCAGCTGGTCGGATAGCAATCAGCCCCAGCATTTT.

Within the sample, this clone is medium-sized. The chain is built from TRBV6-5 and TRBJ1-3; D is ambiguous. Trimming removed 2 bases from V and 3 bases from J, with 11 bases in between. The CDR3 extends over 15 amino acids. Per germline, CDR1 MNHEY and CDR2 SVGAGI. In nucleotides, the CDR3 is TGTGCCAGCAGTTACGGACCGATCAATGGAAACACCATATATTTT. It is translated as CASSYGPINGNTIYF.

This chain links TRBV7-2 with TRBJ2-3; TRBD2 matches 12 bases. Germline CDR1 reads SGHTA; CDR2 reads FQGNSA. CDR3 size: 16 residues. V was pared by 3 bases and J by 3 bases, with 4 bases of the junction left unmatched. Here the CDR3 reads CASSFLAGGITDTQYF. The CDR3 DNA follows: TGTGCCAGCAGCTTCCTAGCGGGGGGGATTACAGATACGCAGTATTTT. Filled out from reference TRBV7-2 and TRBJ2-3, the complete variable domain reads GAGVSQSPSNKVTEKGKDVELRCDPISGHTALYWYRQSLGQGLEFLIYFQGNSAPDKSGLPSDRFSAERTGGSVSTLTIQRTQQEDSAVYLCASSFLAGGITDTQYFGPGTRLTVL.

J is TRBJ2-7 and V is TRBV7-2; no firm D call. CDR3 size: 12 residues. Germline assignment: CDR1 SGHTA and CDR2 FQGNSA. V lost 1 base and J lost 7, with 8 bases in between. The CDR3 DNA reads TGTGCCAGCAGCTTAGAGTCCCTAGAGCAGTACTTC. Its translation is CASSLESLEQYF.

The chain has TRBV10-1 and TRBJ2-1; D call uncertain. The germline CDR1 and CDR2 sequences are WNHNN and SYGVQD (reference sequence). The CDR3 has 12 residues. Trimming left V 3 bases short and J 8 bases short, with 8 bases between. Here the CDR3 reads CASSDIVDEQFF. The CDR3 DNA sequence: TGCGCCAGCAGTGATATTGTGGATGAGCAGTTCTTC.

The V gene is TRBV28, the J gene TRBJ2-7; the D is unclear. Trimming stripped 6 bases from V and 2 bases from J, with 5 bases between. Germline loops: CDR1 MDHEN, CDR2 SYDVKM. The CDR3 covers 11 residues. The CDR3 nucleotides are TGTGCCAGCAGAAAAGCCTACGAGCAGTACTTC. Amino acids: CASRKAYEQYF. Complete variable domain (other parts from reference TRBV28 and TRBJ2-7): DVKVTQSSRYLVKRTGEKVFLECVQDMDHENMFWYRQDPGLGLRLIYFSYDVKMKEKGDIPEGYSVSREKKERFSLILESASTNQTSMYLCASRKAYEQYFGPGTRLTVT.

Here the CDR3 reads CASSYEPGRSNQPQHF. The CDR3 nucleotides read TGTGCCAGCAGTTACGAGCCGGGAAGGAGCAATCAGCCCCAGCATTTT. The chain uses TRBV6-6 and TRBJ1-5, with D unclear. CDR1 is MNHNY, CDR2 SVGAGI, per germline (reference sequence). With 2 bases removed from V and 1 base from J, the gap between germline ends came to 12 bases. This CDR3 region has 16 residues.

This clone has just one count. This rearrangement joins TRBV10-1 to TRBJ1-5; D is possibly TRBD1 (5 bases). CDR3 length: 13 residues. Germline CDR1 and CDR2: WNHNN and SYGVQD (reference sequence). The ends were cut back, 1 base at V and 6 bases at J, with 7 bases in the middle. CDR3 sequence: CASSEFGGQPQHF. CDR3 in DNA: TGCGCCAGCAGTGAGTTTGGGGGTCAGCCCCAGCATTTT.

The rearrangement joins TRBV6-1 to TRBJ2-3, with 11 bases matching TRBD2. CDR3 length equals 16 residues. CDR1 and CDR2 (germline): MNHNS, SASEGT. Losses at the gene ends were 3 bases for V and 2 bases for J; bases not matched to a gene: 4. CDR3 in amino acids: CASSDRLAGLTDTQYF. The DNA for the CDR3 is TGTGCCAGCAGTGACAGACTAGCGGGACTCACAGATACGCAGTATTTT.